Listed here is a single TCR beta chain. The antigen is undetermined. This CDR3 is 16 amino acids long. Germline assignment: CDR1 SGHTA and CDR2 FQGNSA. The V and J ends lost 5 bases and 0 bases, in that order; junction bases with no gene match: 9. This record comes from a study of graft-versus-host responses after intestinal transplantation. Whole-study context: Those transplanted obtained multivisceral, liver-intestinal, or isolated intestinal grafts.

TCRdb keeps only in-frame clones here, not all; method: immunoSEQ multiplex PCR. The table has under 150,000 clones, about nine tenths seen once. Study observations and caveats: Graft-donor T cell macrochimerism in patients accompanied high graft-versus-host to host-versus-graft clonal ratios in allografts.

The sequencing here drew on unstimulated CD4+ T cells sorted from spleen or lymph node cells, taken before intestinal transplant. The chain links TRBV7-2 to TRBJ2-7, with 8 bases identical to TRBD2. The clonotype was recovered from a human donor who received an intestinal transplant. The CDR3 region has the DNA TGTGCCAGCAGCATAAGCGGGGGCCACAGCTCCTACGAGCAGTACTTC. This encodes CASSISGGHSSYEQYF.